This TCR beta chain was sequenced in a study of blood T cells in healthy people across ages (dated by TCRdb to between 2015 and 2017). As for the study more broadly: In model experiments, roughly one uniquely barcoded TCR beta cDNA molecule per two T cells was captured by template switching. Using deep sequencing normalized with unique cDNA molecular identifiers, the study measured how TCR beta repertoire diversity changes with age. The donors were divided into four age groups: young (average around 17 years), middle-aged (about 39), aged (around 67) and long-lived (roughly 82). To avoid experimental bias, donors of different ages were spread randomly across the sequencing lanes. The study analyzed two additional independent replicas of 1 million unique cDNA reads from the same blood draw for two donors, one aged 18 to 29 and one aged 80 or older. On the study overall, not on this receptor specifically: Estimates of total diversity based on one million sequenced T cells were considered lower bounds and underestimates. The long-lived group showed more naive CD4+ T cells, fewer expanded clones and increased TCR diversity than the aged group, suggesting age selection. Because donor CMV infection status was unknown, age-related changes in expanded clonotypes were potentially confounded. The percentage of naive T cells measured by flow cytometry correlated strongly with observed TCR beta diversity. Since profiling was done on bulk unsorted PBMCs, naive and antigen-experienced compartments could not be conclusively compared. Observed TCR beta diversity per million T cells fell roughly linearly with age, and a significant reduction was already apparent by age roughly 40.

The receptor library was made with 5' RACE. Sequencing instrument: Illumina HiSeq 2500. The second PCR ran for about 7 to 11 cycles and used a J-beta primer mix along with a sample-barcoded 5' primer. A unique molecular identifier was introduced onto each TCR beta cDNA molecule by a template-switch 5' adaptor carrying 12 random nucleotides. Each sample yielded at least 2.5 million CDR3-containing paired-end reads. The Mint cDNA synthesis kit, primed by a TRBC-specific oligonucleotide, was used to synthesize first-strand cDNA from all RNA. Following uracil-DNA glycosylase treatment, a first 18-cycle PCR with universal primers M1SS and BC2_uni_R was performed on all cDNA. As for how the authors treated the data: Normalization of each sample was performed by random selection of 1 million high-quality reads, each carrying a distinct molecular identifier. Instead of being binned into consensus sequences, reads with shared molecular identifiers were discarded. MiTCR, set to a Q25 quality threshold and the strictest error-elimination algorithm, was used for CDR3 identification, clonotype clustering and error correction. Lower-bound total TCR beta diversity was estimated with a nonparametric unseen species model using Euler transformation. TCRdb reanalyzed the raw reads on its own, using fastp at Q25 for trimming and MiXCR for clone calling, and kept in-frame beta chains. Each CDR3 protein gets just one entry, which takes the most common genes and DNA from the rows behind it. TCRdb's processing, not the authors' own work, is the source of the V and J calls. Within this sample are 850,000 or so distinct CDR3 sequences, with about 30% of them counted one time only. The biggest ten clones account for approximately 15% of the sample.

Systemically healthy Caucasian individuals from Russia, about 38 in total and aged about 6 to 100 years, were included as donors. Each donor gave around 9.9 milliliters of peripheral blood, collected into EDTA-treated Vacutainer tubes. Ficoll-Paque density-gradient centrifugation was used to isolate PBMCs, with at least 6.5 million per sample. Total RNA was extracted from PBMCs with Trizol reagent, with at least 5.5 micrograms obtained per sample. Naive CD45RAhigh/CD27high T cell percentages were measured by flow cytometry on a PBMC aliquot from every donor. There are many counts of this clonotype. The specificity of this receptor is unknown. The record has no base qualities; no much larger clone is one base away. Sequenced input: blood. The receptor's source is an elderly woman in good health.

The CDR3 sequence is CASSESNTGAPRNSPLHF. The DNA is as follows: TGCGCCAGCAGTGAGTCGAATACAGGGGCCCCCAGGAATTCACCCCTCCACTTT. The rearranged chain carries TRBV10-2 and TRBJ1-6, with 7 bases aligning to TRBD1. The junction shows trimming of 0 bases on V and 7 bases on J, and the gene matches do not reach 12 bases of it. CDR1 and CDR2 (WSHSY, SAAADI) derive from the germline V gene. Its CDR3 holds 18 amino acids, cysteine through phenylalanine. Only the CDR3 part of the read is kept: 54 bases, read in frame from the first base.